This TCR beta chain was captured by sequencing in a study of T cells in women clearing cervical HPV infection. As for the study in general: For cases, blood was sampled a median about 160 days after lesion detection, interquartile range roughly 90 to 210 days. HLA type could not be excluded as a confounder.

Findings and limits, study-wide: Associations may precede or follow infection; HPV-specific or memory T cells were not isolated.

Data came from immunoSEQ multiplex PCR; TCRdb stores just in-frame clones and leaves some out. This listing includes 40,000 or so clones. Turning to this clone: Its antigen remains unknown. The CDR3 goes on 3 residues after the read ends, and that part is filled in from the germline J gene.

V lost 3 bases and J 4 bases, leaving 9 bases between the germline ends. Germline-derived CDR1 and CDR2 are MRHNA and SNTAGT. There are 13 residues in the CDR3. The sample consisted of blood buffy coat. This clonotype was sampled from a woman aged 18 to 75 with a cervical HPV16 infection that either progressed to CIN3+ or cleared (not recorded which). The chain joins TRBV6-4 to TRBJ1-1; tentatively, D is TRBD1 (5 bases). The CDR3 sequence is CASSESGGTEAFF. Partial CDR3 DNA: TGTGCCAGCAGTGAGTCGGGGGGCACTGAA.